The 5 T cell receptor beta chains given below trace back to one sample, sequenced in a study of immunodeficiency. TCRdb's table, derived via immunoSEQ multiplex PCR, lists solely in-frame clones and lacks some. The top ten hold about 12% of the sample, which has more than 3,000 clones, about nine tenths seen once. Sequencing input: CD8+ T cells from blood. These receptors all stem from a human donor in good health.

The chain employs TRBV5-1 and TRBJ2-7; possible D gene TRBD1, 6 bases. The CDR3 is made up of 13 amino acids. V dropped 5 bases and J dropped 2 bases, with 11 bases sitting between them. Germline CDR1 SGHRS, CDR2 YFSETQ. The CDR3 coding sequence is TGCGCCAGCAGTATGGCAGGGGCCTACGAGCAGTACTTC. This translates into CASSMAGAYEQYF.

The chain recombines TRBV21-1 with TRBJ1-6. TRBV21-1 is labeled a pseudogene. The CDR3 runs to 17 residues. The CDR3: CASNSPLRGSGNSPLHF. For the CDR3, the DNA is TGTGCCAGCAACTCACCACTAAGGGGTTCGGGAAATTCACCCCTCCACTTT.

V usage is TRBV5-6 and J usage is TRBJ2-5; the match to TRBD1 covers 8 bases. Germline values: CDR1 SGHDT, CDR2 YYEEEE. The trim removed 4 bases at V and 1 base at J, leaving 9 bases unmatched. This CDR3 region has 16 residues. CDR3 nucleotide sequence: TGTGCCAGCAGCCCACGGAGGACAGGGCCCCAAGAGACCCAGTACTTC. Translation gives CASSPRRTGPQETQYF.

The gene calls are TRBV7-8 and TRBJ2-7, with D hard to call. Per germline, CDR1 SGHVS and CDR2 FQNEAQ. The CDR3 spans 12 residues. Between the trimmed V and J ends, which lost 10 bases and 0 bases, there was a span of 10 bases. For the CDR3, the DNA is TGTGCCATCCGGACGGACTCCTACGAGCAGTACTTC. Residues: CAIRTDSYEQYF.

This clone came up once. V gene TRBV27 combines with J gene TRBJ2-1, with D perhaps matching TRBD2 (6 bases). The CDR3 totals 13 residues. The V end was cut by 7 bases, the J end by 8 bases, with 15 bases between. CDR1 and CDR2 from the germline V gene are MNHEY and SMNVEV (reference sequence). The CDR3 region is CASTRVLADEQFF. As DNA, the CDR3 is TGTGCCAGCACCCGGGTACTAGCCGATGAGCAGTTCTTC.